The subject of this entry is one TCR beta chain. Per the original data handling: Using reference gene primer amplification, nucleated cell counts were estimated. Sequencing used immunoSEQ multiplex PCR; TCRdb keeps in-frame clones, though not all of them. That table gives V, J and clone size, and the DNA gave D and trimming. The table lists about 88,000 clones, around 90% of them singletons. The sample comes from a study of blood T cell repertoires in COVID-19. The germline CDR1 and CDR2 sequences are DFQATT and SNEGSKA (reference sequence). The length of the CDR3 is 10 residues. With 6 bases removed from V and 8 bases from J, the gap between germline ends came to 11 bases.

Sequencing input: peripheral blood. This clonotype was sampled from an elderly man with acute or convalescent COVID-19. The genes are TRBV20-1 and TRBJ2-7; D call uncertain. CDR3 loop: CSANRIQQYF. DNA of the CDR3: TGCAGTGCCAACAGAATTCAGCAGTACTTC.